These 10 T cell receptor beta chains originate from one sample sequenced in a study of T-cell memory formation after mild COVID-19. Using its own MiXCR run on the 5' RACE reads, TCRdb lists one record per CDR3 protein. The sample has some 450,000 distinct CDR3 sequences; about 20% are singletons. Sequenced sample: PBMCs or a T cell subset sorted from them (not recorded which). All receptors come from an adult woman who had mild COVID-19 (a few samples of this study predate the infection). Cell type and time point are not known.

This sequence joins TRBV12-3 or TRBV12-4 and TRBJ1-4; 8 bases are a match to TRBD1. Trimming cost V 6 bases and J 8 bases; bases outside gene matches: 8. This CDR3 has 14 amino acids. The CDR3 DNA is TGTGCCAGCAGCCGGACAGGGATAAGGGAAAAACTGTTTTTT. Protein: CASSRTGIREKLFF.

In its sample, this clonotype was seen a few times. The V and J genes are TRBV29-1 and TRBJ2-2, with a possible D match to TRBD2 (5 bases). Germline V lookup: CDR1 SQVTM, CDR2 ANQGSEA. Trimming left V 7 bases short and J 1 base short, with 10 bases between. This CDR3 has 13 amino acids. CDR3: CSASSGNTGELFF. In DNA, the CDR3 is TGCAGCGCCTCGAGCGGGAACACCGGGGAGCTGTTTTTT.

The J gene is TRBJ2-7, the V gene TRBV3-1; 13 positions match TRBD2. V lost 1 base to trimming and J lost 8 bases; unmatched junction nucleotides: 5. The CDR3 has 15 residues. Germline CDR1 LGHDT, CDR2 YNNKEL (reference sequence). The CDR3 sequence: CASSQAGTSGNQQYF. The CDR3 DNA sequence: TGTGCCAGCAGCCAAGCCGGGACTAGCGGGAACCAGCAGTACTTC.

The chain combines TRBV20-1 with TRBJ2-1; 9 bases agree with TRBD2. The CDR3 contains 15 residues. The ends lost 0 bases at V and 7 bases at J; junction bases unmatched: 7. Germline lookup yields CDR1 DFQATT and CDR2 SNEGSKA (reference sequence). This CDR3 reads CSARDRLAGLNEQFF. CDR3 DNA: TGCAGTGCTAGAGATCGTCTAGCGGGATTAAATGAGCAGTTCTTC.

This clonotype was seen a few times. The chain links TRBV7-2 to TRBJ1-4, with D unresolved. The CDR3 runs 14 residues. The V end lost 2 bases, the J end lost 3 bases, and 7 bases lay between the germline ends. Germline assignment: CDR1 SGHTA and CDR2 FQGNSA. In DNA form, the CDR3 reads TGTGCCAGCAGCTTACAGAAGGCTAATGAAAAACTGTTTTTT. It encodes CASSLQKANEKLFF.

The CDR3 protein is CASSSGRGKETQYF. The CDR3 DNA follows: TGCGCCAGCTCAAGTGGCCGGGGAAAAGAGACCCAGTACTTC. This chain joins TRBV5-1 and TRBJ2-5; a possible D gene is TRBD2 (5 bases). The CDR3 has 14 residues. Germline V gene lookup returns CDR1 SGHRS and CDR2 YFSETQ. V was trimmed by 7 bases and J by 3 bases, leaving 16 bases between them.

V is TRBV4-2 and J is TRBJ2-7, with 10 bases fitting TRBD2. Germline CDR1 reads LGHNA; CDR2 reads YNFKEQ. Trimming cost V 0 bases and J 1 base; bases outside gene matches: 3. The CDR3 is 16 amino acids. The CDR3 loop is CASSQEAGGTSYEQYF. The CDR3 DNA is TGTGCCAGCAGCCAAGAAGCGGGAGGGACATCCTACGAGCAGTACTTC.

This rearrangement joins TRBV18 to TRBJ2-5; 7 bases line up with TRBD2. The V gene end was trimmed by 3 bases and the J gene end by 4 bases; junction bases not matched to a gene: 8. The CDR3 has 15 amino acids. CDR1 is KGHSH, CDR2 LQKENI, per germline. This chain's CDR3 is CASSPPMGEGETQYF. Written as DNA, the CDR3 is TGTGCCAGCTCACCCCCGATGGGGGAGGGAGAGACCCAGTACTTC. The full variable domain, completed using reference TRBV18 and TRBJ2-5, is NAGVMQNPRHLVRRRGQEARLRCSPMKGHSHVYWYRQLPEEGLKFMVYLQKENIIDESGMPKERFSAEFPKEGPSILRIQQVVRGDSAAYFCASSPPMGEGETQYFGPGTRLLVL.

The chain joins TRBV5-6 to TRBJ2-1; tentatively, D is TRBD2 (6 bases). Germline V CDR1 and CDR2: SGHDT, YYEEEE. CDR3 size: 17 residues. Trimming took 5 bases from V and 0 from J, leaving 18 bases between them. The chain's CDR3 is CASSSELADSSYNEQFF. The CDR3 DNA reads TGTGCCAGCAGTTCAGAACTAGCTGACAGCTCCTACAATGAGCAGTTCTTC.

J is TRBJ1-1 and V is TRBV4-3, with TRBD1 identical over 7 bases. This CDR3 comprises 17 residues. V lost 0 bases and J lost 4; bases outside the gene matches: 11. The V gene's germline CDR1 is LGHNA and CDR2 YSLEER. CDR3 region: CASSQEIFPTGSTEAFF. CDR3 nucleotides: TGCGCCAGCAGCCAAGAAATTTTTCCGACAGGGAGCACTGAAGCTTTCTTT.